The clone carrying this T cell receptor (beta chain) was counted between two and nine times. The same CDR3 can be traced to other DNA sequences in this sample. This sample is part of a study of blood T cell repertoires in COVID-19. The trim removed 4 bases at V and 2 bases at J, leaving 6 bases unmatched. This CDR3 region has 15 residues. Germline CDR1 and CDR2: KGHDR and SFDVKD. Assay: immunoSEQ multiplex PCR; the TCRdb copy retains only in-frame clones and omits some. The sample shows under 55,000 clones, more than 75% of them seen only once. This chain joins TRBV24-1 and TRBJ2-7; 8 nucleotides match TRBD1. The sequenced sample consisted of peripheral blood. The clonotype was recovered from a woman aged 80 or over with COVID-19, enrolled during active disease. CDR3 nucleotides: TGTGCCACCAGTGACCCCCGGGACAGGACCTACGAGCAGTACTTC. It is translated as CATSDPRDRTYEQYF.